This T cell receptor beta chain was captured in a study of T-cell memory formation after mild COVID-19. Study-wide background: The two donors had largely donor-specific TCR clusters. Findings and limits, study-wide: CD4+ contracting clones were found mainly in CM and EM, and CD8+ ones in EMRA. Clones shrinking from day 15 to 85 showed even CD4/CD8 mixes; later expanders tilted CD4+. Pre-infection memory contained some responding clones, which suggested that cross-reactive memory had joined.

This clonotype has only a few counts. As yet, its antigen is unknown. MiXCR, run by TCRdb on the 5' RACE reads, gives a single entry per CDR3 protein. Of 580,000 or so distinct CDR3 sequences listed, roughly 17% are singletons. V was trimmed by 2 bases and J by 0 bases, leaving 5 bases between them. Per germline, CDR1 MNHEY and CDR2 SMNVEV (reference sequence). The CDR3 consists of 14 residues. The chain couples TRBV27 to TRBJ2-1; D remains ambiguous. The clonotype was recovered from an adult woman who had mild COVID-19 (a few samples of this study predate the infection). Cell type and time point are not known. Sequences were obtained from PBMCs or a T cell subset sorted from them (not recorded which). CDR3 protein: CASSLLYSYNEQFF. DNA for the CDR3: TGTGCCAGCAGTTTACTCTACTCCTACAATGAGCAGTTCTTC.